The clone carrying this TCR beta chain was counted many times. Each patient was aged 18 to 65 and had newly diagnosed hyperthyroidism of under 2 months' duration. The study left out patients who had uncontrolled infection, other autoimmune disease, pregnancy or lactation. Using 10 ml of fresh peripheral blood, PBMCs were prepared. CDR3 length: 13 amino acids. The V gene's germline CDR1 is SGHAT and CDR2 FQNNGV. With V trimmed by 4 bases and J by 9 bases, 5 bases remained unmatched. This sample stems from a study of T cells in Graves' hyperthyroidism and ophthalmopathy. Amplification targeted TCR beta CDR3 regions from RNA transcripts. RT-PCR in the first round (using the HTBI primer set) targeted the TCR CDR3. A single record per CDR3 protein comes from TCRdb applying MiXCR to the multiplex PCR reads. The table records 380,000 or so distinct CDR3 sequences, roughly 14% of them present only once.

The chain employs TRBV11-2 and TRBJ1-5; 8 bases are a match to TRBD1. Source material: blood. The clonotype was recovered from a woman in her twenties or thirties with Graves' hyperthyroidism. CDR3 nucleotides: TGTGCCAGCAGCTCGGGACAGGCCTGGCCCCAGCATTTT. The encoded protein is CASSSGQAWPQHF.